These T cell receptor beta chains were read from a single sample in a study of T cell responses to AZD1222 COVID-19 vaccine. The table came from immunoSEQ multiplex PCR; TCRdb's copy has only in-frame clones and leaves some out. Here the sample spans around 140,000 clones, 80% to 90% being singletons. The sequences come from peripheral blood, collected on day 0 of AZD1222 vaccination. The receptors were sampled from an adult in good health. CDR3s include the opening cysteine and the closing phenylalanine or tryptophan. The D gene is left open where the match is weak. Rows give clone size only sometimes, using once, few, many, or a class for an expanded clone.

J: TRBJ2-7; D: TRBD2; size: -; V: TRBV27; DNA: TGTGCCAGCAGTTTGACTAGCGGGTTGGTAGAGCAGTACTTC; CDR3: CASSLTSGLVEQYF
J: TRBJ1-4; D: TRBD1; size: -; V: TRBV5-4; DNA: TGTGCCAGCAGCCACGACAGGGTAGAAAAACTGTTTTTT; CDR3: CASSHDRVEKLFF
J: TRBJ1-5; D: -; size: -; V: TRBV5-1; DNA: TGCGCCAGCAGCTTCGCTGGGGACAGCAATCAGCCCCAGCATTTT; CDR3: CASSFAGDSNQPQHF
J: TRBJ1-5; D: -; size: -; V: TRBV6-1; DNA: TGTGCCAGCAGTGAAGTCAATCAGCCCCAGCATTTT; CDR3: CASSEVNQPQHF
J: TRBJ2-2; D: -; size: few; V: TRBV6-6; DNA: TGTGCCAGCAAACTGACAGCCGGGGAGCTGTTTTTT; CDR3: CASKLTAGELFF
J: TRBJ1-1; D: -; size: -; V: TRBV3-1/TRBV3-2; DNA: TGTGCCAGCAGCCAAGATCACGGGACGGTGAACACTGAAGCTTTCTTT; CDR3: CASSQDHGTVNTEAFF
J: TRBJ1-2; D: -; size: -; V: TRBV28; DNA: TGTGCCAGCACCTCCCCCAAGGGGCCCTATGGCTACACCTTC; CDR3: CASTSPKGPYGYTF
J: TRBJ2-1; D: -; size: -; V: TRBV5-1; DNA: TGCGCCAGCAGCCTTATCCAAGGGAATGAGCAGTTCTTC; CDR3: CASSLIQGNEQFF
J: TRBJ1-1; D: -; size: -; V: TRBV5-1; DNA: TGCGCCAGCAGGGGTCAGGCTAACACTGAAGCTTTCTTT; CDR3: CASRGQANTEAFF
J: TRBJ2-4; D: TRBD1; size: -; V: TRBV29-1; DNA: TGCAGCGTCGGGGGACAGGGCAAAAACATTCAGTACTTC; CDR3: CSVGGQGKNIQYF
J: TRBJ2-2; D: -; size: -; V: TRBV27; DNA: TGTGCCAGCAGTCGTACGGGGGGCGGTACCGGGGAGCTGTTTTTT; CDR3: CASSRTGGGTGELFF
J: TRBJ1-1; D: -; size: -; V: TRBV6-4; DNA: TGTGCCAGCAGTAGGGGCGAGAAGGGAGACACTGAAGCTTTCTTT; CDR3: CASSRGEKGDTEAFF
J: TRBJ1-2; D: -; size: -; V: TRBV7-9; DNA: TGTGCCAGCACACACTTTGCATTCGGCTATGGCTACACCTTC; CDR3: CASTHFAFGYGYTF
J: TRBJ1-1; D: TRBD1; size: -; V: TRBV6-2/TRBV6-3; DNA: TGTGCCAGCAGTTACAAGAAGGTGGACAGGGAGATAAGGAACACTGAAGCTTTCTTT; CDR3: CASSYKKVDREIRNTEAFF
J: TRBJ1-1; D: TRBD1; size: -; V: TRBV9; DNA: TGTGCCAGCAGCGGGACAGGGGGAGCTTTCTTT; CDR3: CASSGTGGAFF